This TCR beta chain was profiled in a study of T cells in Graves' hyperthyroidism and ophthalmopathy. Study findings and constraints: Through a model of 13 V-J features, ophthalmopathy was separated from stable hyperthyroidism. Expanded thyroid clonotypes (above 0.001) were mostly also found in blood.

TCR beta CDR3 region amplification was performed from RNA transcripts. The TCR CDR3 was amplified in a first-round RT-PCR using the HTBI primer set. Via MiXCR, TCRdb re-called the multiplex PCR reads, giving one row per CDR3 protein. The data show about 260,000 distinct CDR3 sequences, about 17% seen once. Patients with ophthalmopathy all had a Clinical Activity Score of at least 3, a NOSPECS grade of at least 4 and duration under 3 months. PBMCs came from less than 11 ml fresh peripheral blood. About this clonotype itself: Its antigen remains unidentified.

Germline V gene sequence: CDR1 SNHLY, CDR2 FYNNEI. V lost 6 bases and J 6 bases, leaving 9 bases between the germline ends. The CDR3 consists of 11 residues. The receptor comes from a woman aged 18-29 years with Graves' ophthalmopathy. Sequences were obtained from blood. The chain has TRBV2 and TRBJ2-7; tentatively, D is TRBD1 (6 bases). The DNA for the CDR3 is TGTGCCAGCAGGGCAGGGGTCGAGCAGTACTTC. As protein: CASRAGVEQYF.